A selection of T cell receptor beta chains follows, all from one sample in a study of T-cell memory formation after mild COVID-19. One entry per CDR3 protein, called by TCRdb with MiXCR from the 5' RACE reads. Among over 70,000 distinct CDR3 sequences listed, about 15% were seen once. The specimen was PBMCs or a T cell subset sorted from them (not recorded which). All receptors come from a man aged 18 to 29 who had mild COVID-19 (a few samples of this study predate the infection). Cell type and time point are not known. CDR3s include the opening cysteine and the closing phenylalanine or tryptophan. Each record gives: CDR3 length, J gene, V gene, CDR3 protein.

len: 17
j_gene: TRBJ2-7
v_gene: TRBV6-5
CDR3aa: CASSYSLTSGKAYEQYF

len: 13
j_gene: TRBJ2-5
v_gene: TRBV7-2
CDR3aa: CASSAAPRETQYF

len: 13
j_gene: TRBJ2-7
v_gene: TRBV7-9
CDR3aa: CASSLDGVEEQYF

len: 17
j_gene: TRBJ2-2
v_gene: TRBV5-5
CDR3aa: CASSFRTSGDNTGELFF

len: 15
j_gene: TRBJ2-3
v_gene: TRBV9
CDR3aa: CASSVESYDTDTQYF

len: 13
j_gene: TRBJ2-7
v_gene: TRBV9
CDR3aa: CASSAEDGYEQYF

len: 12
j_gene: TRBJ1-2
v_gene: TRBV6-2/TRBV6-3
CDR3aa: CASNRDGLGYTF

len: 11
j_gene: TRBJ2-5
v_gene: TRBV12-3/TRBV12-4
CDR3aa: CASSTGFARYF

len: 14
j_gene: TRBJ2-5
v_gene: TRBV18
CDR3aa: CASSPMEEKETQYF

len: 13
j_gene: TRBJ1-1
v_gene: TRBV7-9
CDR3aa: CASSADRNTEAFF

len: 15
j_gene: TRBJ1-6
v_gene: TRBV7-9
CDR3aa: CASSSADRGLTPLHF

len: 14
j_gene: TRBJ2-3
v_gene: TRBV4-2
CDR3aa: CASSPEGITDTQYF

len: 14
j_gene: TRBJ2-1
v_gene: TRBV29-1
CDR3aa: CSVLEGQVYNEQFF

len: 13
j_gene: TRBJ2-2
v_gene: TRBV12-3/TRBV12-4
CDR3aa: CASRWGPTGELFF

len: 14
j_gene: TRBJ2-5
v_gene: TRBV4-3
CDR3aa: CASSKGGFGETQYF

len: 12
j_gene: TRBJ1-1
v_gene: TRBV29-1
CDR3aa: CSVMDRETEAFF

len: 13
j_gene: TRBJ1-2
v_gene: TRBV27
CDR3aa: CASSLSTRAGYTF

len: 12
j_gene: TRBJ1-3
v_gene: TRBV3-1
CDR3aa: CASRERGNTIYF

len: 16
j_gene: TRBJ2-1
v_gene: TRBV7-9
CDR3aa: CASSSRGGLGVNEQFF

len: 15
j_gene: TRBJ1-5
v_gene: TRBV7-9
CDR3aa: CASSLSGNSNQPQHF

len: 15
j_gene: TRBJ2-3
v_gene: TRBV3-1
CDR3aa: CASSRTSRTWDTQYF

len: 15
j_gene: TRBJ2-3
v_gene: TRBV5-1
CDR3aa: CASRVRKRGVDTQYF

len: 15
j_gene: TRBJ1-1
v_gene: TRBV7-9
CDR3aa: CASSTRTRKNTEAFF

len: 14
j_gene: TRBJ1-4
v_gene: TRBV7-2
CDR3aa: CASSLWGGDEKLFF

len: 15
j_gene: TRBJ1-5
v_gene: TRBV20-1
CDR3aa: CSAPAGAKRDQPQHF

len: 14
j_gene: TRBJ2-7
v_gene: TRBV12-3/TRBV12-4
CDR3aa: CASRAEREAYEQYF

len: 15
j_gene: TRBJ2-3
v_gene: TRBV7-6
CDR3aa: CASSPGGDGGDTQYF

len: 12
j_gene: TRBJ2-7
v_gene: TRBV27
CDR3aa: CASGRVEDEQYF

len: 14
j_gene: TRBJ1-1
v_gene: TRBV9
CDR3aa: CASSVAGATTEAFF

len: 15
j_gene: TRBJ2-7
v_gene: TRBV4-1
CDR3aa: CASSHPSGVGYEQYF

len: 14
j_gene: TRBJ2-7
v_gene: TRBV7-2
CDR3aa: CASSPRDYKYEQYF

len: 17
j_gene: TRBJ1-4
v_gene: TRBV7-2
CDR3aa: CASSKRGRDATNEKLFF

len: 18
j_gene: TRBJ1-1
v_gene: TRBV4-1
CDR3aa: CASVPTPGAVGMRTEAFF

len: 13
j_gene: TRBJ2-3
v_gene: TRBV10-3
CDR3aa: CAISESVGDTQYF

len: 15
j_gene: TRBJ2-2
v_gene: TRBV5-1
CDR3aa: CASSPGGPNTGELFF

len: 16
j_gene: TRBJ2-1
v_gene: TRBV4-1
CDR3aa: CASSPIRLAGGQEQFF

len: 15
j_gene: TRBJ2-4
v_gene: TRBV7-2
CDR3aa: CASSSAGGAGNIQYF

len: 14
j_gene: TRBJ2-2
v_gene: TRBV6-2/TRBV6-3
CDR3aa: CASSQGQFTGELFF

len: 15
j_gene: TRBJ2-1
v_gene: TRBV2
CDR3aa: CASTVDSGANNEQFF